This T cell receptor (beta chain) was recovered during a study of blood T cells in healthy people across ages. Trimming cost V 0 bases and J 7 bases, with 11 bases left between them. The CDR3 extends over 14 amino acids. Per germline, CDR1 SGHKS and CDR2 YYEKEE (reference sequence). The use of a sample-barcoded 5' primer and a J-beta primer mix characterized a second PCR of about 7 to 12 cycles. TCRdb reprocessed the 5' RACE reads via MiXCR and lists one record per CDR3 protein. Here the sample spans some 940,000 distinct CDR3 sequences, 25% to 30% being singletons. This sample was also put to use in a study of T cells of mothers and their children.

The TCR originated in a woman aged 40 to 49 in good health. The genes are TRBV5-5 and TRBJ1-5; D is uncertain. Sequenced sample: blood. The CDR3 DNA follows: TGTGCCAGCAGCTTGGGAGGGAACGGACAGCCCCAGCATTTT. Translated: CASSLGGNGQPQHF.